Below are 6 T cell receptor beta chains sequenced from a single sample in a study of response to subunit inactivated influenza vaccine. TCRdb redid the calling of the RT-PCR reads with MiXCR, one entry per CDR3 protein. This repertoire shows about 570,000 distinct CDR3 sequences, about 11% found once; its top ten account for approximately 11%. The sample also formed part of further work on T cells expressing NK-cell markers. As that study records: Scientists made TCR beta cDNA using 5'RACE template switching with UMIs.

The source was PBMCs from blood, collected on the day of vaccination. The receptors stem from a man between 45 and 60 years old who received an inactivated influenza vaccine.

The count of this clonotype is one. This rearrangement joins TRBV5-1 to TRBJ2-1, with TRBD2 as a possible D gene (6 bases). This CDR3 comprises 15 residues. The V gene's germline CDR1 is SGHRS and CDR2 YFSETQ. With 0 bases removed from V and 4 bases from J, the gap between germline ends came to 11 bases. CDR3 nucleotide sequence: TGCGCCAGCAGCTTGGAAGGCGGGGCGTACAATGAGCAGTTCTTC. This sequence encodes CASSLEGGAYNEQFF.

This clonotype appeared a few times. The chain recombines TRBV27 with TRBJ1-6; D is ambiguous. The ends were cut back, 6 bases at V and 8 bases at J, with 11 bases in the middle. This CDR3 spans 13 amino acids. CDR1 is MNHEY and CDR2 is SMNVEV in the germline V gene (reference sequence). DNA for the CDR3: TGTGCCAGCAGGCCTTTCTTGGATTCACCCCTCCACTTT. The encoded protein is CASRPFLDSPLHF.

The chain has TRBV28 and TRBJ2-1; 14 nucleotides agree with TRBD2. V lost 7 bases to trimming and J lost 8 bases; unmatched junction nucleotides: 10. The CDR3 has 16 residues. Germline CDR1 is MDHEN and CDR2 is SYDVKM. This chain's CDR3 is CASNPGTSGSLDEQFF. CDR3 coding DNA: TGTGCCAGCAACCCCGGGACTAGCGGGAGTTTGGATGAGCAGTTCTTC.

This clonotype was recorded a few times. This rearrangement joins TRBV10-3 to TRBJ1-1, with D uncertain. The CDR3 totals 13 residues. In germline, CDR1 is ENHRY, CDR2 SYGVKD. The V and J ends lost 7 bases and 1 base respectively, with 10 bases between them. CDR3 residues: CAINDRENTEAFF. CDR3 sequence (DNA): TGTGCCATCAATGACCGGGAGAACACTGAAGCTTTCTTT.

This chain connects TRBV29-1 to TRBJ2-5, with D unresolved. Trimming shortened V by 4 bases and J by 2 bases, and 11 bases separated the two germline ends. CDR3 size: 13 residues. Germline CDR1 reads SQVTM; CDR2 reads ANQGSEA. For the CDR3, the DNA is TGCAGCGTTGCACCGGGCGGACAAGAGACCCAGTACTTC. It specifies CSVAPGGQETQYF.

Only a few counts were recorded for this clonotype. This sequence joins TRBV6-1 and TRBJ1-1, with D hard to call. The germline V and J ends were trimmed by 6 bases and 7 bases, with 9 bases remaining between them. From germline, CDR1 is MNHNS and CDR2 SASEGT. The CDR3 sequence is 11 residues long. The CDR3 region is CASSYVVEAFF. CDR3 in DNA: TGTGCCAGCAGCTACGTCGTTGAAGCTTTCTTT.